Shown below are 14 T cell receptor beta chains from a single sample sequenced in a study of blood T cells in healthy people across ages. A second PCR of roughly 7 to 11 cycles used a sample-barcoded 5' primer and a J-beta primer mix. TCRdb passed the 5' RACE reads through MiXCR, listing each CDR3 protein once. The sample includes hundreds of thousands of distinct CDR3 sequences, 45% to 70% of them seen just once. The source material was blood. All receptors come from a man aged 40-49 years in good health.

The table lists this clonotype with a few counts. The J gene is TRBJ2-5, the V gene TRBV20-1; 9 nucleotides agree with TRBD2. The end of the DNA is better explained by TRBJ2-7, so the J call may be wrong. The CDR3 is made up of 16 amino acids. The V gene's germline CDR1 is DFQATT and CDR2 SNEGSKA (reference sequence). The CDR3, as DNA: TGCAGTGCTAGAGATGTAAAACTAGCGGGCTTCTACGAGCAGTACTTC. This sequence encodes CSARDVKLAGFYEQYF.

The rearrangement uses TRBV7-2 and TRBJ2-5; 7 nucleotides line up with TRBD1. This CDR3 spans 16 amino acids. Germline lookup yields CDR1 SGHTA and CDR2 FQGNSA. Trimming took 5 bases from V and 2 from J; bases not matched to a gene: 11. CDR3: CASSPRGQGVQETQYF. CDR3 sequence (DNA): TGTGCCAGCAGCCCGAGGGGCCAGGGGGTACAAGAGACCCAGTACTTC.

The V gene is TRBV27, the J gene TRBJ2-7; TRBD2 might be the D (6 bases). This CDR3 is built from 14 residues. V lost 5 bases, J lost 3 bases, and 14 bases lay in between. Germline assignment: CDR1 MNHEY and CDR2 SMNVEV (reference sequence). The CDR3 spells CASSRRPGGYEQYF. The CDR3 nucleotides read TGTGCCAGCAGTCGCCGCCCCGGGGGCTACGAGCAGTACTTC.

This chain joins TRBV6-2 or TRBV6-3 and TRBJ2-7, with D perhaps matching TRBD1 or TRBD2 (5 bases each). Germline V gene data show CDR1 as MNHEY and CDR2 as SVGEGT. Trimming pared 0 bases from V and 3 bases from J, leaving 12 bases between. The CDR3 consists of 15 residues. As DNA, the CDR3 is TGTGCCAGCAGTTACTCGCCCGGGACGGGCTACGAGCAGTACTTC. Translation gives CASSYSPGTGYEQYF.

The V and J genes are TRBV9 and TRBJ2-4; TRBD2 matches 8 bases. This CDR3 contains 18 residues. Trimming cost V 0 bases and J 13 bases; bases outside gene matches: 21. Germline lookup yields CDR1 SGDLS and CDR2 YYNGEE. CDR3 coding DNA: TGTGCCAGCAGCGTAGAGCCCTGGACTAGCATCCCCTACAATGAGCAGTACTTC. Its protein product is CASSVEPWTSIPYNEQYF.

The chain is built from TRBV12-3 or TRBV12-4 and TRBJ2-5; 9 bases are shared with TRBD2. Judging by the DNA end, TRBJ2-7 fits better; the J call may be wrong. This CDR3 has 13 amino acids. CDR3 DNA: TGTGCCAGCAGTTTAGGCGGGAGGGCCGAGCAGTACTTC. This sequence encodes CASSLGGRAEQYF.

On this clonotype: One end of the junction fails to match germline, which may point to a read error. The chain links TRBV9 to TRBJ2-3; D assignment may be TRBD1 or TRBD2 (7 bases each). The CDR3 extends over 16 amino acids. Germline V gives CDR1 SGDLS, CDR2 YYNGEE. This chain's CDR3 is CASSPLGGAGTETQYF. CDR3 sequence (DNA): TGTGCCAGCAGCCCTCTTGGGGGGGCGGGGACAGAGACGCAGTATTTT.

The chain carries TRBV15 and TRBJ2-4; 9 positions match TRBD2. The CDR3 contains 15 residues. Trimming cost V 0 bases and J 14 bases; bases outside gene matches: 11. Germline V gives CDR1 LNHNV, CDR2 YYDKDF (reference sequence). The chain's CDR3 is CATSRDRASGDGEYF. CDR3 nucleotide sequence: TGTGCCACCAGCAGAGATCGGGCTAGCGGGGATGGCGAGTACTTC.

This clonotype has only a few counts. This sequence joins TRBV29-1 and TRBJ2-1; 15 positions agree with TRBD2. The CDR3 is 16 residues long. Germline V gene data show CDR1 as SQVTM and CDR2 as ANQGSEA. The V gene end was trimmed by 1 base and the J gene end by 7 bases; junction bases not matched to a gene: 5. The CDR3 nucleotides are TGCAGCGTTGAAGGAGGACTAGCGGGGGGGCCTAATGAGCAGTTCTTC. As protein: CSVEGGLAGGPNEQFF.

This clonotype was seen a handful of times. The V gene is TRBV29-1, the J gene TRBJ2-3, with 10 bases that match TRBD2. V shed 7 bases and J 4 bases; nucleotides not matched to a gene: 11. The CDR3 consists of 15 residues. Germline V gene sequence: CDR1 SQVTM, CDR2 ANQGSEA. The CDR3 here is CSATSALAGADTQYF. The CDR3 DNA reads TGCAGCGCCACATCTGCGCTAGCGGGAGCAGATACGCAGTATTTT.

As to this clonotype: One end of the junction fails to match germline, which may point to a read error. The genes are TRBV4-3 and TRBJ2-1, with D possibly matching TRBD1 (7 bases). The end of the DNA aligns better with TRBJ2-7, so the J call may be wrong. From germline, CDR1 is LGHNA and CDR2 YSLEER. The CDR3 extends over 14 amino acids. Here the CDR3 DNA reads TGCGCCGGCAGCGGAGGGGGCTCCTACAATGAGCAGTACTTC. Its translation is CAGSGGGSYNEQYF.

The CDR3 DNA reads TGTGCCAGCTCCAGCGGGAGGGTCAATGAGCAGTTCTTC. This sequence encodes CASSSGRVNEQFF. J is TRBJ2-1 and V is TRBV2, with 10 nucleotides matching TRBD2. V lost 8 bases and J lost 6; bases outside the gene matches: 4. The CDR3 covers 13 residues. Germline V lookup: CDR1 SNHLY, CDR2 FYNNEI.

The gene calls are TRBV20-1 and TRBJ2-5; weak D call: TRBD2 (6 bases). The germline gives CDR1 DFQATT, CDR2 SNEGSKA (reference sequence). The CDR3 is 15 residues long. V lost 0 bases, J lost 1 base, and 12 bases lay in between. CDR3 loop: CSARDFGDFQETQYF. The CDR3 bases are TGCAGTGCTAGAGATTTTGGGGACTTCCAAGAGACCCAGTACTTC.

The rearrangement uses TRBV7-3 and TRBJ2-1, with D unresolved. V was pared by 0 bases and J by 5 bases, with 8 bases between. The CDR3 is 14 amino acids. CDR1 is SGHTA and CDR2 is FQGTGA in the germline V gene. The CDR3 coding sequence is TGTGCCAGCAGCTTAACGGGATTAAACAATGAGCAGTTCTTC. This gives the protein CASSLTGLNNEQFF.